This T cell receptor (beta chain) was recovered during a study of control samples from healthy donors and cancer patients. Data came from immunoSEQ multiplex PCR; TCRdb stores just in-frame clones and leaves some out. The data show 95,000 to 150,000 clones, with around 90% seen just once and almost 40% held by the top ten. The germline gives CDR1 SGHRS, CDR2 YFSETQ. The CDR3 is 14 residues long. V was pared by 3 bases and J by 4 bases, with 2 bases of the junction left unmatched. V usage is TRBV5-1 and J usage is TRBJ1-1; 11 bases match TRBD1. The specimen sequenced was blood. This TCR was sampled from a man aged 50 to 60 in good health. CDR3 nucleotide sequence: TGCGCCAGCAGCTGGGACAGGGGGAGCACTGAAGCTTTCTTT. Its protein product is CASSWDRGSTEAFF.